This T cell receptor (beta chain) is drawn from a study of cytomegalovirus exposure and HLA in healthy donors. The study's findings and limits: In a later analysis, common viral pathogens appeared linked to several of the most significant clusters. Reportedly, a later analysis found an Asian-associated ancestry cluster had fewer N-insertions than the roughly 670-donor mean. Both high specificity and high sensitivity reportedly marked the classifier's diagnosis of cytomegalovirus status.

Comments on this clone: Its antigen remains unidentified.

This CDR3 is 16 amino acids long. The V gene end was trimmed by 6 bases and the J gene end by 5 bases; junction bases not matched to a gene: 13. Germline assignment: CDR1 PRHDT and CDR2 FYEKMQ (reference sequence). Primers included in the PCR were 60 Vbeta and 13 Jbeta primers. Here immunoSEQ multiplex PCR was the method, and the copy in TCRdb shows in-frame clones only, minus some. In the table there are around 88,000 clones, roughly 70% of which are singletons. The sample was PBMCs. The V and J genes are TRBV13 and TRBJ2-1; 7 bases line up with TRBD1. The TCR was taken from a male donor in good health and CMV-seronegative. The CDR3 loop reads CASSFRTGGGNNEQFF. DNA for the CDR3: TGTGCCAGCAGTTTCCGGACAGGTGGGGGTAACAATGAGCAGTTCTTC.